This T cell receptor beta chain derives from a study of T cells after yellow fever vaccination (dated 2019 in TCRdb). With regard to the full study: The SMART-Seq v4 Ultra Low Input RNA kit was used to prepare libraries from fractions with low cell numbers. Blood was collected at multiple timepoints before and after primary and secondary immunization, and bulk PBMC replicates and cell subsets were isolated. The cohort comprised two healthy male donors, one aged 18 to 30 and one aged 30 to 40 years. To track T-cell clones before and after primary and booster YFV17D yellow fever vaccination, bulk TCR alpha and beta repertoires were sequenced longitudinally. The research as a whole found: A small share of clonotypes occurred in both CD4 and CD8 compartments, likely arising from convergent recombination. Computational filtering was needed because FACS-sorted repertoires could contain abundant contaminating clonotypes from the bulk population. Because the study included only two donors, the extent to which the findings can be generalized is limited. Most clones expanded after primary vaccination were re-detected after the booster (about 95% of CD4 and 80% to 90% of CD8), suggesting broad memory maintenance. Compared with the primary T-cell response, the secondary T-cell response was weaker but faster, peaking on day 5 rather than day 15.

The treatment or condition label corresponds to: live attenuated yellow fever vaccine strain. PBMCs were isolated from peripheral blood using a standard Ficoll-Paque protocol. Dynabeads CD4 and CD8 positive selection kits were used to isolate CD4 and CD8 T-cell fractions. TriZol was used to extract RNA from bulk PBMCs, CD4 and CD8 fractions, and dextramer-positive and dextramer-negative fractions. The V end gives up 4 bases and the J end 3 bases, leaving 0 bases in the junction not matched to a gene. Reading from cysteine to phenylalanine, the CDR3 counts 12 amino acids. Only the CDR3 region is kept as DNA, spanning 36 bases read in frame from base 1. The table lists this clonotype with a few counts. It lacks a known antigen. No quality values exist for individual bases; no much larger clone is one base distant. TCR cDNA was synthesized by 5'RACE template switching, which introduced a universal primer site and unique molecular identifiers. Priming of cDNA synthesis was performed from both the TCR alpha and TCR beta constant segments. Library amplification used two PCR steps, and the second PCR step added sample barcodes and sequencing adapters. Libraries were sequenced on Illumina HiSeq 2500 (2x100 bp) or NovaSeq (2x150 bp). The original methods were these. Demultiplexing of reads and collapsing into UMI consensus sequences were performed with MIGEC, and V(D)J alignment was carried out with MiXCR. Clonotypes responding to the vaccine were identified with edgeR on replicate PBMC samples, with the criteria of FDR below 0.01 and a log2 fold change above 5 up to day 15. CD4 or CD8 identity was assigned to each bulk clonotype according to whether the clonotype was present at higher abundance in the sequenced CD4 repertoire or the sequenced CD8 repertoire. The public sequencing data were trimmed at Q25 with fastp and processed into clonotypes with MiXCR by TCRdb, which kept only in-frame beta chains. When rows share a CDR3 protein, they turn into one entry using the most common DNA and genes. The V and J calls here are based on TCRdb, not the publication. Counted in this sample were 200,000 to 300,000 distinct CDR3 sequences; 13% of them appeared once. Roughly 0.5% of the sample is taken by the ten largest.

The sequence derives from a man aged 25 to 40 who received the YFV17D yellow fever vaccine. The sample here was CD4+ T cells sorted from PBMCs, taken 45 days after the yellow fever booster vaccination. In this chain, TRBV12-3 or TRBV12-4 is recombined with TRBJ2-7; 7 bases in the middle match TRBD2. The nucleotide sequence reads TGTGCCAGCAGTTGGACTAGCTACGAGCAGTACTTC. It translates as CASSWTSYEQYF.